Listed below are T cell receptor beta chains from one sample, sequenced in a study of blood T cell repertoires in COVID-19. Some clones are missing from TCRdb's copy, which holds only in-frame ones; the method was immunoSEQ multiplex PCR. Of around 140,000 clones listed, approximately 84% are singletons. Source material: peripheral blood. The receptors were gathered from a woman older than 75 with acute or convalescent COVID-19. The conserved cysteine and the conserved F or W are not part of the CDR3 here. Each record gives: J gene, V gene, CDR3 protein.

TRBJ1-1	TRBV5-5	ASSPNNRNTEAF
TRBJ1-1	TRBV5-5	ASSFGTAGGLVTEAF
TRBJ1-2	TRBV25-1	ASSAVADYGYT
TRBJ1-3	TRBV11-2	ASSLRGRRQGPGNTIY
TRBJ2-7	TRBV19	ASSRTRSYEQY
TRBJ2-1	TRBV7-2	ASSQVWAPTAYNEQF
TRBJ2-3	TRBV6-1	ASREGGGFTDTQY
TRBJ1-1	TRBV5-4	ASSLGTGVNTEAF
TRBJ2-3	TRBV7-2	ASSFREGRGDTQY
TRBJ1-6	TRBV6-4	ASSEQGSNSPLH
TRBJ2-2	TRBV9	ASSVAYGTGGLSGELF
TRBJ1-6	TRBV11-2	ASRSQGDNSPLH
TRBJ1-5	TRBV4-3	ASSQDSGNQPQH
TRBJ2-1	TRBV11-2	ASSSIKRGPYNEQF
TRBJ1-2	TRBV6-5	ASTDRVDGYT
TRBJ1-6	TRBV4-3	ASSQGAATGVGSPLH
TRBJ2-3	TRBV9	ASSGSGGTTDTQY
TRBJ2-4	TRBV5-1	ASSEGLAGLAKNIQY
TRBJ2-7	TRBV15	ATCRVQTPGLVTSYEQY
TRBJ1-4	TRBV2	ASRQDNEKLF
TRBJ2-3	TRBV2	ASSRLAGGPRADTQY
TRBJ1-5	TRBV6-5	ASKDRLNQPQH
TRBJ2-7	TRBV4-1	ASSQDNSYEQY
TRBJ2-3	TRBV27	ASSYRGAATDTQY
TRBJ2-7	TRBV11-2	ASSWGQGGFYEQY
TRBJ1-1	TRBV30	AWSVGTGAF
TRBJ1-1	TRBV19	ASSLNRETEAF
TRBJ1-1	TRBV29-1	SGRTGNTEAF
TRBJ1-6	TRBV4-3	ASSRLLDMDSPLH